This TCR beta chain was recovered during a study of blood T cell repertoires in COVID-19. This CDR3 comprises 14 residues. V was clipped by 3 bases and J by 5 bases; unmatched bases: 3. The V gene's germline CDR1 is DFQATT and CDR2 SNEGSKA (reference sequence). Assay used: immunoSEQ multiplex PCR; TCRdb lists only in-frame clones, some missing. The data show fewer than 250,000 clones, around 78% seen once. The chain carries TRBV20-1 and TRBJ2-5, with 13 nucleotides matching TRBD2. Sequenced sample: peripheral blood. This TCR was sampled from a woman in her 70s with active or convalescent COVID-19. This chain's CDR3 is CSASLTSGRETQYF. The DNA for the CDR3 is TGCAGTGCTAGTTTGACTAGCGGGAGGGAGACCCAGTACTTC.